Listed here are 10 T cell receptor beta chains from one sample, sequenced in a study of T-cell reconstitution after alpha-beta-depleted transplantation in children. Unique molecular identifiers were incorporated when the TCRbeta library was constructed. TCRdb reanalysed the PCR reads using MiXCR and keeps one entry per CDR3 protein. The sample records around 600,000 distinct CDR3 sequences, roughly 17% being singletons. Here the sequenced sample was PBMCs from the stem cell graft donor, taken from the stem cell graft. The receptors originated from a human donor who donated a stem cell graft to a child with acute myeloid leukemia.

The chain uses TRBV3-1 and TRBJ2-1; D may be TRBD1 (6 bases). CDR3 length equals 15 residues. Trimming shortened V by 2 bases and J by 8 bases, and 16 bases separated the two germline ends. Germline V gene sequence: CDR1 LGHDT, CDR2 YNNKEL (reference sequence). The CDR3 sequence: CASSQSQGPGDEQFF. In nucleotides, the CDR3 is TGTGCCAGCAGCCAATCCCAGGGACCAGGGGATGAGCAGTTCTTC.

The V gene is TRBV5-1, the J gene TRBJ1-1, with D perhaps matching TRBD1 (6 bases). V lost 2 bases to trimming and J lost 7 bases, with 12 bases between them. CDR1 is SGHRS, CDR2 YFSETQ, per germline. CDR3 length: 13 residues. The CDR3 DNA reads TGCGCCAGCAGCTTCCAGGGGAGAGATGAAGCTTTCTTT. Protein product: CASSFQGRDEAFF.

In this sample, this clonotype turned up a few times. This chain connects TRBV12-3 or TRBV12-4 to TRBJ1-2, with no clear D. This CDR3 contains 13 residues. V was shortened by 2 bases and J by 4 bases, with 8 bases between the two germline ends. In nucleotides, the CDR3 is TGTGCCAGCAGTTTATCGGCGGTCTATGGCTACACCTTC. This encodes CASSLSAVYGYTF.

This clonotype has a count of ten or more. The chain joins TRBV10-3 to TRBJ2-1, with TRBD1 matching over 8 bases. V was pared by 2 bases and J by 7 bases, with 4 bases of the junction left unmatched. This CDR3 spans 14 amino acids. Germline V gene lookup returns CDR1 ENHRY and CDR2 SYGVKD. Here the CDR3 reads CAISEPDRGNEQFF. The CDR3, as DNA: TGTGCCATCAGTGAGCCCGACAGGGGAAATGAGCAGTTCTTC.

There are a few counts of this clonotype. The genes are TRBV12-3 or TRBV12-4 and TRBJ1-4; possible D gene TRBD1, 5 bases. The CDR3 covers 15 residues. The V end lost 7 bases, the J end lost 8 bases, and 20 bases lay between the germline ends. Written as DNA, the CDR3 is TGTGCCAGCACTCTAGGGGCGGGTGTGAAGGAAAAACTGTTTTTT. Protein: CASTLGAGVKEKLFF.

This clonotype was counted only a few times. The chain is built from TRBV7-2 and TRBJ2-5, with TRBD1 identical over 8 bases. Per germline, CDR1 SGHTA and CDR2 FQGNSA. V shed 7 bases, J shed 7 bases, and the junction held 8 bases outside the gene matches. The CDR3 contains 13 residues. The CDR3 region has the DNA TGTGCCAGCACCGCGGACAGGGAAGGGACCCAGTACTTC. Protein sequence: CASTADREGTQYF.

At least ten counts were recorded for this clonotype. This chain's CDR3 is CAWSRGGEQYF. CDR3 DNA: TGTGCCTGGAGCAGGGGAGGCGAGCAGTACTTC. This sequence joins TRBV30 and TRBJ2-7; D may match TRBD1 or TRBD2 (6 bases each). CDR1 and CDR2 from the germline V gene are GTSNPN and SVGIG (reference sequence). The ends were cut back, 3 bases at V and 6 bases at J, with 9 bases in the middle. CDR3 length equals 11 residues.

Many counts were recorded for this clonotype. The gene calls are TRBV30 and TRBJ1-1; no reliable D call. Germline-derived CDR1 and CDR2 are GTSNPN and SVGIG (reference sequence). The CDR3 totals 11 residues. V lost 8 bases and J lost 7, with 14 bases in between. Here the CDR3 DNA reads TGTGCCCAAGACGGAGGTCTTGAAGCTTTCTTT. Amino acids: CAQDGGLEAFF.

This clonotype has a count of ten or more. The chain has TRBV12-3 or TRBV12-4 and TRBJ2-1; weak D call: TRBD1 (5 bases). This CDR3 has 13 amino acids. V was cut by 7 bases and J by 5 bases, with 12 bases left in between. CDR3 nucleotide sequence: TGTGCCAGCAACTTAGGCAGGGACAATGAGCAGTTCTTC. Protein sequence: CASNLGRDNEQFF.

V is TRBV6-1 and J is TRBJ1-1; TRBD1 might be the D (5 bases). In germline, CDR1 is MNHNS, CDR2 SASEGT. The CDR3 covers 13 residues. V shed 6 bases and J shed 1 base, with 9 bases lying between them. As DNA, the CDR3 is TGTGCCAGCAGCCACACAGGGAACACTGAAGCTTTCTTT. Protein product: CASSHTGNTEAFF.